These 24 T cell receptor beta chains were sequenced from one sample in a study of T cells in Graves' hyperthyroidism and ophthalmopathy. Amplification of TCR beta CDR3 regions used RNA as the template. The HTBI primer set drove a first-round RT-PCR of the TCR CDR3. TCRdb used MiXCR to reprocess the multiplex PCR reads, holding one entry per CDR3 protein. This sample has 390,000 or so distinct CDR3 sequences; roughly 14% occur once, and the top ten carry 13%. Sample: blood. The receptors were sampled from a man between 18 and 35 years old with Graves' ophthalmopathy.

About this clonotype: Germline and junction disagree at one end, which may indicate a read error. The chain is built from TRBV13 and TRBJ1-1; 7 bases agree with TRBD1. This CDR3 has 13 amino acids. Germline V gives CDR1 PRHDT, CDR2 FYEKMQ (reference sequence). The CDR3 nucleotides are TGTGCCAGCAGCATACTAGGGGGCACTGAAGCTCTCTTT. Its translation is CASSILGGTEALF. The variable domain in full, with the rest retrieved from reference TRBV13 and TRBJ1-1, is AAGVIQSPRHLIKEKRETATLKCYPIPRHDTVYWYQQGPGQDPQFLISFYEKMQSDKGSIPDRFSAQQFSDYHSELNMSSLELGDSALYFCASSILGGTEALFGQGTRLTVV.

Only a few counts were recorded for this clonotype. J is TRBJ2-4 and V is TRBV4-1; D possibly corresponds to TRBD2 (5 bases). The V and J ends lost 0 bases and 0 bases respectively, with 15 bases between them. The CDR3 has 18 residues. Germline values: CDR1 MGHRA, CDR2 YSYEKL. The CDR3 DNA sequence: TGCGCCAGCAGCCAAGATCCCCCCCCGGGGATAGCCAAAAACATTCAGTACTTC. Translated: CASSQDPPPGIAKNIQYF.

This clonotype has only a few counts. The rearrangement joins TRBV5-1 to TRBJ2-2; D is uncertain. Germline CDR1 SGHRS, CDR2 YFSETQ. This CDR3 is built from 15 residues. V dropped 7 bases and J dropped 6 bases, with 19 bases sitting between them. The chain's CDR3 is CASGRINLGPGELFF. The CDR3 region has the DNA TGCGCCAGCGGTAGGATCAATCTAGGACCCGGGGAGCTGTTTTTT.

The table lists this clonotype with many counts. The chain has TRBV28 and TRBJ2-7, with 11 nucleotides matching TRBD2. CDR1 MDHEN and CDR2 SYDVKM come from the germline V gene. CDR3 length equals 11 residues. CDR3 bases: TGTGGACTAGCGGGGAACTACGAGCAGTACTTC. Residues: CGLAGNYEQYF. Complete variable domain (other parts from reference TRBV28 and TRBJ2-7): DVKVTQSSRYLVKRTGEKVFLECVQDMDHENMFWYRQDPGLGLRLIYFSYDVKMKEKGDIPEGYSVSREKKERFSLILESASTNQTSMYLCGLAGNYEQYFGPGTRLTVT.

The rearrangement links TRBV19 to TRBJ2-1; unclear D gene. The CDR3 has 16 residues. V lost 2 bases to trimming and J lost 3 bases, with 14 bases between them. CDR1 is LNHDA and CDR2 is SQIVND in the germline V gene (reference sequence). The CDR3 nucleotides read TGTGCCAGTAGTATAAGTGTGTGGGCTAGCTACAATGAGCAGTTCTTC. This sequence encodes CASSISVWASYNEQFF.

The count of this clonotype is one. This may be a read error, as it is one base from a much larger clone. The chain recombines TRBV18 with TRBJ2-7; no clear D. Judging by the DNA end, TRBJ2-1 fits better; the J call may be wrong. CDR3 length equals 15 residues. Germline V CDR1 and CDR2: KGHSH, LQKENI. The CDR3 loop is CASSSVPGVSYEQFF. CDR3 coding DNA: TGTGCCAGCTCAAGTGTCCCGGGTGTATCCTACGAGCAGTTCTTC.

This chain joins TRBV10-2 and TRBJ1-1; tentative D call: TRBD1 (6 bases). The V and J ends lost 3 bases and 0 bases respectively, with 14 bases between them. The CDR3 is 16 residues long. CDR1 is WSHSY, CDR2 SAAADI, per germline. CDR3 nucleotide sequence: TGCGCCAGCAGTGATGTTGGGGGGGGCATGAACACTGAAGCTTTCTTT. Encoded protein: CASSDVGGGMNTEAFF.

This clonotype was counted many times. This chain uses TRBV5-1 with TRBJ1-1; a possible D gene is TRBD1 (5 bases). Trimming removed 4 bases at V and 5 bases at J, with 15 bases between. CDR3 size: 14 residues. The germline V gene has CDR1 SGHRS and CDR2 YFSETQ. The CDR3 DNA follows: TGCGCCAGCAGCCGAGGGACGGACGAGACTGAAGCTTTCTTT. Translated, it gives CASSRGTDETEAFF. Based on the CDR3 plus reference TRBV5-1 and TRBJ1-1, the full variable domain is KAGVTQTPRYLIKTRGQQVTLSCSPISGHRSVSWYQQTPGQGLQFLFEYFSETQRNKGNFPGRFSGRQFSNSRSEMNVSTLELGDSALYLCASSRGTDETEAFFGQGTRLTVV.

This clonotype was detected ten times or more. The gene calls are TRBV6-1 and TRBJ1-2; TRBD1 agrees at 8 bases. Unmatched junction bases numbered 3, after V lost 5 bases and J lost 7 bases. Germline CDR1 MNHNS, CDR2 SASEGT. The CDR3 covers 12 residues. The CDR3 region is CASSNTGGGYTF. In DNA, the CDR3 is TGTGCCAGCAGTAATACAGGGGGTGGCTACACCTTC.

The sample holds many counts of this clonotype. This chain links TRBV3-1 with TRBJ1-4; 7 bases are shared with TRBD1. CDR1 and CDR2 (germline): LGHDT, YNNKEL (reference sequence). The CDR3 totals 16 residues. The V and J ends lost 2 bases and 0 bases, in that order; junction bases with no gene match: 3. The CDR3 DNA follows: TGTGCCAGCAGCCAACAGGGGGAGGCAACTAATGAAAAACTGTTTTTT. It translates to CASSQQGEATNEKLFF. Combining the CDR3 with reference TRBV3-1 and TRBJ1-4 gives the whole variable domain DTAVSQTPKYLVTQMGNDKSIKCEQNLGHDTMYWYKQDSKKFLKIMFSYNNKELIINETVPNRFSPKSPDKAHLNLHINSLELGDSAVYFCASSQQGEATNEKLFFGSGTQLSVL.

This clonotype occurred a few times. V gene TRBV12-3 or TRBV12-4 combines with J gene TRBJ1-1; maybe TRBD1 (6 bases). The CDR3 contains 13 residues. V lost 6 bases and J lost 6, with 14 bases in between. CDR3 DNA sequence: TGTGCCAGCAGGCCTCAGGGGTTCCCTGAAGCTTTCTTT. This encodes CASRPQGFPEAFF.

This clonotype showed up just once. With a much larger clone just one base away, this may be a read error. The V gene is TRBV7-8, the J gene TRBJ2-7, with unresolved D. The V end lost 2 bases, the J end lost 5 bases, and 16 bases lay between the germline ends. The CDR3 is 15 residues long. Per germline, CDR1 SGHVS and CDR2 FQNEAQ. Here the CDR3 DNA reads TGTGCCAGCAGCTTATGGCAGAGCGACACAGACGAGCAGTACTTC. It encodes CASSLWQSDTDEQYF.

This clonotype has only a few counts. This chain links TRBV7-6 with TRBJ2-2; D ambiguous. CDR3 length: 16 amino acids. V lost 2 bases and J lost 0, with 10 bases in between. Germline assignment: CDR1 SGHVS and CDR2 FNYEAQ. The chain's CDR3 is CASSLTPSSNTGELFF. The DNA of the CDR3 is TGTGCCAGCAGCTTAACACCGAGCTCGAACACCGGGGAGCTGTTTTTT.

This clonotype was recorded many times. J is TRBJ2-7 and V is TRBV6-1; D unresolved. This CDR3 region has 12 residues. Germline CDR1 reads MNHNS; CDR2 reads SASEGT. V was clipped by 5 bases and J by 4 bases, with 9 bases between them. The CDR3 region is CASSTDSYEQYF. CDR3 DNA: TGTGCCAGCAGTACCGACTCTTACGAGCAGTACTTC.

The rearrangement links TRBV11-3 to TRBJ2-5; D is unclear. Germline V CDR1 and CDR2: SGHNT, YENEEA. The CDR3 loop spans 14 amino acids. Trimming took 5 bases from V and 2 from J, leaving 12 bases between them. The CDR3 DNA reads as TGTGCCAGCAGCCAGGAGCGCCGACAAGAGACCCAGTACTTC. Translated, it gives CASSQERRQETQYF.

In this sample, this clonotype turned up many times. The chain links TRBV7-9 to TRBJ2-1; 7 bases agree with TRBD2. V gave up 6 bases and J gave up 7 bases; unmatched junction bases: 27. This CDR3 spans 20 amino acids. CDR1 is SEHNR and CDR2 is FQNEAQ in the germline V gene (reference sequence). This CDR3 reads CASRRTLAGVQRGDGNEQFF. CDR3 DNA: TGTGCCAGCAGGCGGACCCTGGCGGGAGTTCAGAGGGGTGATGGGAATGAGCAGTTCTTC.

This clonotype was seen ten or more times. The rearrangement joins TRBV7-2 to TRBJ2-7; D could derive from TRBD1 or TRBD2 (6 bases each). The germline V and J ends were trimmed by 5 bases and 5 bases, with 19 bases remaining between them. This CDR3 has 15 amino acids. From germline, CDR1 is SGHTA and CDR2 FQGNSA. DNA for the CDR3: TGTGCCAGCAGCCCCATATGGGGGGCGATCGACGAGCAGTACTTC. It translates to CASSPIWGAIDEQYF.

This clonotype was picked up many times. The chain combines TRBV7-8 with TRBJ2-3; 11 bases are a match to TRBD2. The trim removed 10 bases at V and 0 bases at J, leaving 12 bases unmatched. CDR3 length: 17 residues. Germline CDR1 reads SGHVS; CDR2 reads FQNEAQ. The CDR3 DNA reads TGTGCCACTACCGGGACTAGCGGAGAAACCAGCACAGATACGCAGTATTTT. Translation gives CATTGTSGETSTDTQYF.

This clonotype was seen repeatedly, ten times or more. The V gene is TRBV3-1, the J gene TRBJ1-5; D not certain. CDR3 size: 13 residues. The V gene's germline CDR1 is LGHDT and CDR2 YNNKEL (reference sequence). The V end lost 0 bases, the J end lost 3 bases, and 3 bases lay between the germline ends. CDR3 loop: CASSQDFNQPQHF. The CDR3 bases are TGTGCCAGCAGCCAAGACTTCAATCAGCCCCAGCATTTT.

In its sample, this clonotype was seen many times. V gene TRBV5-6 combines with J gene TRBJ2-3, with D perhaps given as TRBD1 or TRBD2 (6 bases each). Trimming shortened V by 2 bases and J by 4 bases, and 14 bases separated the two germline ends. CDR3 size: 15 residues. From germline, CDR1 is SGHDT and CDR2 YYEEEE. The CDR3 DNA reads TGTGCCAGCAGCTTCGGGTCGGGGGCGGCAGATACGCAGTATTTT. This encodes CASSFGSGAADTQYF. Using reference TRBV5-6 and TRBJ2-3 for the parts outside the CDR3, the full variable domain is DAGVTQSPTHLIKTRGQQVTLRCSPKSGHDTVSWYQQALGQGPQFIFQYYEEEERQRGNFPDRFSGHQFPNYSSELNVNALLLGDSALYLCASSFGSGAADTQYFGPGTRLTVL.

This clonotype was recorded a few times. The CDR3 DNA follows: TGTGCCAGCCCTCCCTACAATGAGCAGTTCTTC. Its protein product is CASPPYNEQFF. This chain uses TRBV25-1 with TRBJ2-1; unclear D gene. Trimming stripped 8 bases from V and 2 bases from J, with 4 bases between. This CDR3 spans 11 amino acids. The germline CDR1 and CDR2 sequences are MGHDK and SYGVNS.

The chain couples TRBV10-2 to TRBJ2-3, with 7 positions matching TRBD1. Germline V CDR1 and CDR2: WSHSY, SAAADI. This CDR3 has 17 residues. V lost 5 bases to trimming and J lost 0 bases; unmatched junction nucleotides: 11. The CDR3 loop is CASSYPADRASTDTQYF. CDR3 DNA sequence: TGCGCCAGCAGTTACCCGGCCGACAGGGCTAGCACAGATACGCAGTATTTT.

Many counts were recorded for this clonotype. The CDR3 reads CASSLGTYEQYF. Written as DNA, the CDR3 is TGTGCCAGCAGCTTAGGTACCTACGAGCAGTACTTC. The J gene is TRBJ2-7, the V gene TRBV7-9; D not certain. V lost 1 base and J lost 2, with 3 bases in between. The CDR3 covers 12 residues. CDR1 is SEHNR, CDR2 FQNEAQ, per germline (reference sequence).

This clonotype has more than one count but fewer than ten. A much larger clone is a single base away; this may be a read error. This sequence joins TRBV29-1 and TRBJ2-1; 10 bases are a match to TRBD2. V was pared by 2 bases and J by 9 bases, with 13 bases of the junction left unmatched. The germline V gene encodes CDR1 SQVTM and CDR2 ANQGSEA. CDR3 length: 16 residues. The CDR3 region has the DNA TGCAGCGTTGAATCCCCCACTAGCGGGAAGGCCCTTGAGCAGTTCTTC. This gives the protein CSVESPTSGKALEQFF.